These T cell receptor beta chains were read from a single sample in a study of shared clonotypes between healthy human individuals. Data came from immunoSEQ multiplex PCR; TCRdb stores just in-frame clones and leaves some out. The sample carries over a million clones, about 74% recorded once. Sequencing used memory CD4+ T cells sorted from blood. These receptors originate from a man aged 18 to 29 in good health. Both conserved end residues are part of each CDR3. D genes are given only for firm matches. Clone size is given for some rows only: seen once, a few or many times, or a class if the clone is expanded.

abundance: .
j_gene: TRBJ1-2
v_gene: TRBV6-5
d_gene: .
CDR3nt: TGTGCCAGCAGTTATTCCCGCCGAGGCTATGGCTACACCTTC
CDR3aa: CASSYSRRGYGYTF

abundance: .
j_gene: TRBJ2-2
v_gene: TRBV7-3
d_gene: TRBD2
CDR3nt: TGTGCCAGCAGCTTAAGGACTAGCGGGGAGAGCACCGGGGAGCTGTTTTTT
CDR3aa: CASSLRTSGESTGELFF

abundance: .
j_gene: TRBJ2-3
v_gene: TRBV5-4
d_gene: TRBD2
CDR3nt: TGTGCCAGCAGCTTGGGGACTAGCGAGAGCACAGATACGCAGTATTTT
CDR3aa: CASSLGTSESTDTQYF

abundance: many
j_gene: TRBJ1-1
v_gene: TRBV2
d_gene: .
CDR3nt: TGTGCCAGCAGACCCCCGGATGAACTCGTGAACACTGAAGCTTTCTTT
CDR3aa: CASRPPDELVNTEAFF

abundance: once
j_gene: TRBJ2-3
v_gene: TRBV7-2
d_gene: .
CDR3nt: TGTGCCAGCAGCTTAGGGGGACTAGATACGCAGTATTTT
CDR3aa: CASSLGGLDTQYF

abundance: few
j_gene: TRBJ1-2
v_gene: TRBV13
d_gene: .
CDR3nt: TGTGCCAGCAGCCCCGGACAGTTTCCTGGCTACACCTTC
CDR3aa: CASSPGQFPGYTF

abundance: once
j_gene: TRBJ2-7
v_gene: TRBV30
d_gene: TRBD1
CDR3nt: TGTGCCTGGACGGACAGGGGGCATTACGAGCAGTACTTC
CDR3aa: CAWTDRGHYEQYF

abundance: few
j_gene: TRBJ2-6
v_gene: TRBV28
d_gene: .
CDR3nt: TGTGCCAGCAGTTTGAGCTCTGGGGCCAACGTCCTGACTTTC
CDR3aa: CASSLSSGANVLTF

abundance: .
j_gene: TRBJ2-7
v_gene: TRBV27
d_gene: TRBD1
CDR3nt: TGTGCCAGCAGTTTATATACCCCGGGGACAGGGTCCTACGAGCAGTACTTC
CDR3aa: CASSLYTPGTGSYEQYF

abundance: .
j_gene: TRBJ1-6
v_gene: TRBV2
d_gene: .
CDR3nt: TGTGCCAGCAGTCCGGGGACCCGGAATTCACCCCTCCACTTT
CDR3aa: CASSPGTRNSPLHF

abundance: .
j_gene: TRBJ1-6
v_gene: TRBV6-5
d_gene: .
CDR3nt: TGTGCCAGCAGTTACTCTGGTAACCCACCCCTCCACTTT
CDR3aa: CASSYSGNPPLHF

abundance: once
j_gene: TRBJ2-5
v_gene: TRBV5-4
d_gene: .
CDR3nt: TGTGCCAGCAGCTTGCTCGGGACAACCCAAGAGACCCAGTACTTC
CDR3aa: CASSLLGTTQETQYF

abundance: .
j_gene: TRBJ2-3
v_gene: TRBV6-5
d_gene: .
CDR3nt: TGTGCCAGCAGTTTGCTCGGTACGCAGTATTTT
CDR3aa: CASSLLGTQYF

abundance: few
j_gene: TRBJ2-2
v_gene: TRBV29-1
d_gene: .
CDR3nt: TGCAGCGTTGAGCAGCCCGGGGAGCTGTTTTTT
CDR3aa: CSVEQPGELFF

abundance: .
j_gene: TRBJ2-7
v_gene: TRBV28
d_gene: TRBD1
CDR3nt: TGTGCCAGCCGAGGACAGGGGAGCTCCTACGAGCAGTACTTC
CDR3aa: CASRGQGSSYEQYF

abundance: .
j_gene: TRBJ1-1
v_gene: TRBV11-3
d_gene: .
CDR3nt: TGTGCCAGCAGCCGAGGTATGAACACTGAAGCTTTCTTT
CDR3aa: CASSRGMNTEAFF

abundance: .
j_gene: TRBJ2-7
v_gene: TRBV5-1
d_gene: .
CDR3nt: TGCGCCAGCAGCTTAACGGGGGCTTCCTACGAGCAGTACTTC
CDR3aa: CASSLTGASYEQYF

abundance: .
j_gene: TRBJ1-3
v_gene: TRBV6-6
d_gene: .
CDR3nt: TGTGCCAGCGGTGTGTCTGGAAACACCATATATTTT
CDR3aa: CASGVSGNTIYF

abundance: .
j_gene: TRBJ1-6
v_gene: TRBV30
d_gene: .
CDR3nt: TGTGCCTGGGGTATAGTTGGCTCCTATAATTCACCCCTCCACTTT
CDR3aa: CAWGIVGSYNSPLHF

abundance: .
j_gene: TRBJ1-4
v_gene: TRBV9
d_gene: .
CDR3nt: TGTGCCAGCAGCAGGGGACAAACTAATGAAAAACTGTTTTTT
CDR3aa: CASSRGQTNEKLFF

abundance: .
j_gene: TRBJ2-7
v_gene: TRBV7-2
d_gene: .
CDR3nt: TGTGCCAGCAGCCCGGGGGGACACGGGGTCTACGAGCAGTACTTC
CDR3aa: CASSPGGHGVYEQYF

abundance: .
j_gene: TRBJ1-1
v_gene: TRBV18
d_gene: TRBD1
CDR3nt: TGTGCCAGCTCACCACAGGAAACAGGGGACACTGAAGCTTTCTTT
CDR3aa: CASSPQETGDTEAFF

abundance: few
j_gene: TRBJ2-2
v_gene: TRBV5-5
d_gene: .
CDR3nt: TGTGCCAGCAGCTCCGTCGGGGACACCGGGGAGCTGTTTTTT
CDR3aa: CASSSVGDTGELFF

abundance: .
j_gene: TRBJ2-1
v_gene: TRBV18
d_gene: .
CDR3nt: TGTGCCAGCTCACCGGGGCTGGCCAATGAGCAGTTCTTC
CDR3aa: CASSPGLANEQFF

abundance: .
j_gene: TRBJ2-1
v_gene: TRBV10-2
d_gene: .
CDR3nt: TGCGCCAGCAGTGACCCTGGACATGAGCAGTTCTTC
CDR3aa: CASSDPGHEQFF

abundance: .
j_gene: TRBJ2-5
v_gene: TRBV30
d_gene: .
CDR3nt: TGTGCCTGGAATAGGGGGAAGACCCAGTACTTC
CDR3aa: CAWNRGKTQYF

abundance: .
j_gene: TRBJ2-3
v_gene: TRBV6-4
d_gene: TRBD1
CDR3nt: TGTGCCAGCACCATGATTCCCGGGACAGCGCTCCCCACCAGCACAGATACGCAGTATTTT
CDR3aa: CASTMIPGTALPTSTDTQYF

abundance: few
j_gene: TRBJ2-4
v_gene: TRBV30
d_gene: TRBD2
CDR3nt: TGTGCCTGGAGTGTACCTAGCGGGGGAAACATTCAGTACTTC
CDR3aa: CAWSVPSGGNIQYF

abundance: .
j_gene: TRBJ2-1
v_gene: TRBV10-2
d_gene: .
CDR3nt: TGCGCCAGCATCGGACCGGACGCCGGGCAGTTCTTC
CDR3aa: CASIGPDAGQFF

abundance: few
j_gene: TRBJ1-2
v_gene: TRBV27
d_gene: TRBD1
CDR3nt: TGTGCCAGCAGTTTCTACCAGGGGGGCCATGGCTACACCTTC
CDR3aa: CASSFYQGGHGYTF

abundance: .
j_gene: TRBJ2-7
v_gene: TRBV2
d_gene: TRBD2
CDR3nt: TGTGCCAGCACACTAAGCGGGATTAACAACGAGCAGTACTTC
CDR3aa: CASTLSGINNEQYF

abundance: .
j_gene: TRBJ1-3
v_gene: TRBV9
d_gene: .
CDR3nt: TGTGCCAGCAGCGTAGGGCAGGGAGGTGGAAACACCATATATTTT
CDR3aa: CASSVGQGGGNTIYF

abundance: .
j_gene: TRBJ2-1
v_gene: TRBV5-8
d_gene: .
CDR3nt: TGTGCCAGCAGCTTGTACACCTACAATGAGCAGTTCTTC
CDR3aa: CASSLYTYNEQFF

abundance: .
j_gene: TRBJ2-5
v_gene: TRBV5-1
d_gene: TRBD1
CDR3nt: TGCGCCAGCAGCTTGGCTCCCGGGACAGGGGGCGCAGAGACCCAGTACTTC
CDR3aa: CASSLAPGTGGAETQYF

abundance: few
j_gene: TRBJ2-2
v_gene: TRBV7-8
d_gene: TRBD2
CDR3nt: TGTGCCAGCAGCTTAGGACTAGCAACCACCGGGGAGCTGTTTTTT
CDR3aa: CASSLGLATTGELFF

abundance: .
j_gene: TRBJ1-4
v_gene: TRBV29-1
d_gene: .
CDR3nt: TGCAGCGTTGCTAAGACACTAGGGGAAAAACTGTTTTTT
CDR3aa: CSVAKTLGEKLFF

abundance: few
j_gene: TRBJ2-3
v_gene: TRBV27
d_gene: .
CDR3nt: TGTGCCAGCAGTTCTGTCGGTGGTTCCACAGATACGCAGTATTTT
CDR3aa: CASSSVGGSTDTQYF

abundance: many
j_gene: TRBJ1-1
v_gene: TRBV19
d_gene: .
CDR3nt: TGTGCCAGCCAGGCTACCGTGAACACTGAAGCTTTCTTT
CDR3aa: CASQATVNTEAFF

abundance: .
j_gene: TRBJ1-1
v_gene: TRBV6-1
d_gene: .
CDR3nt: TGTGCCAGCAGTGCTCAAATGAACACTGAAGCTTTCTTT
CDR3aa: CASSAQMNTEAFF

abundance: .
j_gene: TRBJ2-5
v_gene: TRBV12-5
d_gene: .
CDR3nt: TGTGCTAGTGCCTCATCCGGAGGGGTGGAGACCCAGTACTTC
CDR3aa: CASASSGGVETQYF

abundance: .
j_gene: TRBJ2-2
v_gene: TRBV5-1
d_gene: .
CDR3nt: TGCGCCAGCAGCTTGGTTCCGGGAGAGTCCACCGGGGAGCTGTTTTTT
CDR3aa: CASSLVPGESTGELFF

abundance: .
j_gene: TRBJ2-1
v_gene: TRBV20-1
d_gene: .
CDR3nt: TGCAGTGCTAGAGATCAGAATGAGCAGTTCTTC
CDR3aa: CSARDQNEQFF

abundance: .
j_gene: TRBJ1-4
v_gene: TRBV30
d_gene: .
CDR3nt: TGTGCGAGCAGTGCAACTAATGAAAAACTGTTTTTT
CDR3aa: CASSATNEKLFF

abundance: .
j_gene: TRBJ2-5
v_gene: TRBV4-3
d_gene: TRBD2
CDR3nt: TGCGCCAGCAGCCAAGATTGGGGGGAGGGCCGTAGGGAGACCCAGTACTTC
CDR3aa: CASSQDWGEGRRETQYF

abundance: .
j_gene: TRBJ2-6
v_gene: TRBV11-2
d_gene: TRBD1
CDR3nt: TGTGCCAGCAGCTTGCGACAGGGAGCATCTGGGGCCAACGTCCTGACTTTC
CDR3aa: CASSLRQGASGANVLTF

abundance: .
j_gene: TRBJ1-1
v_gene: TRBV10-2
d_gene: .
CDR3nt: TGCGCCAGCGTCGAGTTCTCTGAAGCTTTCTTT
CDR3aa: CASVEFSEAFF

abundance: .
j_gene: TRBJ1-3
v_gene: TRBV7-9
d_gene: .
CDR3nt: TGTGCCAGCAGCCGCGACAGTAACTCTGGAAACACCATATATTTT
CDR3aa: CASSRDSNSGNTIYF

abundance: few
j_gene: TRBJ2-5
v_gene: TRBV10-3
d_gene: TRBD1
CDR3nt: TGTGCCATCAGTGAGGACAGGGCTAGGGAGACCCAGTACTTC
CDR3aa: CAISEDRARETQYF

abundance: once
j_gene: TRBJ2-5
v_gene: TRBV30
d_gene: .
CDR3nt: TGTGCCTGGAGTGTTCCGGTTAGTCAGGAGACCCAGTACTTC
CDR3aa: CAWSVPVSQETQYF